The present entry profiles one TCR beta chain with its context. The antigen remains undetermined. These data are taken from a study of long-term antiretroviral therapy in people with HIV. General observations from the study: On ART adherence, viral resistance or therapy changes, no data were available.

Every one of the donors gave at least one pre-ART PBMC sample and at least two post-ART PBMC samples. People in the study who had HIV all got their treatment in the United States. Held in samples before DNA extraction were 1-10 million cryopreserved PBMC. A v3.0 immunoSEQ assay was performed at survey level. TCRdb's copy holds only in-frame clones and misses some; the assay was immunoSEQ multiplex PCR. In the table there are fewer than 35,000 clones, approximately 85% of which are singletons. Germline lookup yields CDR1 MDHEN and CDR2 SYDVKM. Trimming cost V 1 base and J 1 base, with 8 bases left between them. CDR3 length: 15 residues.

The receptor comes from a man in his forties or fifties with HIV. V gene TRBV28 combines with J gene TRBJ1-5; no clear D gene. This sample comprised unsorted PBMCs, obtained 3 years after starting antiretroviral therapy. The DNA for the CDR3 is TGTGCCAGCAGTTTATTGGAAGGGAGCAATCAGCCCCAGCATTTT. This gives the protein CASSLLEGSNQPQHF.